The entry that follows covers one T cell receptor beta chain sequence. Its antigen is as yet unknown. This sample was taken from a study of tumor-infiltrating lymphocytes in primary liver carcinoma. Findings of the study overall: Without sorting, CD4+ versus CD8+ T cell repertoires were not compared.

Alongside blood RNA obtained from unsorted whole blood, germline DNA was also extracted. Priming with a constant-region primer yielded TCR beta cDNA from around 540 ng total RNA. Library construction for TCR beta comprised three nested multiplex PCR rounds performed with slightly modified ARM-PCR. The first two PCR rounds used TRBV1-TRBV30 primers with a Cbeta primer, nine to eleven cycles each. Using its own MiXCR run on the multiplex PCR reads, TCRdb lists one record per CDR3 protein. Here the sample spans about 200,000 distinct CDR3 sequences, about two thirds being singletons. CDR3 length: 16 amino acids. Germline V lookup: CDR1 SGHKS, CDR2 YYEKEE (reference sequence).

The source of this sequence is an older woman with primary liver carcinoma and hepatitis B virus infection. This chain links TRBV5-5 with TRBJ2-5; 9 nucleotides agree with TRBD1. Material for sequencing was peripheral blood. The CDR3 reads CPNSLTYRGQGEAQYF. CDR3 nucleotides: TGTCCCAACAGCTTGACCTACAGGGGGCAAGGGGAGGCCCAGTACTTC.